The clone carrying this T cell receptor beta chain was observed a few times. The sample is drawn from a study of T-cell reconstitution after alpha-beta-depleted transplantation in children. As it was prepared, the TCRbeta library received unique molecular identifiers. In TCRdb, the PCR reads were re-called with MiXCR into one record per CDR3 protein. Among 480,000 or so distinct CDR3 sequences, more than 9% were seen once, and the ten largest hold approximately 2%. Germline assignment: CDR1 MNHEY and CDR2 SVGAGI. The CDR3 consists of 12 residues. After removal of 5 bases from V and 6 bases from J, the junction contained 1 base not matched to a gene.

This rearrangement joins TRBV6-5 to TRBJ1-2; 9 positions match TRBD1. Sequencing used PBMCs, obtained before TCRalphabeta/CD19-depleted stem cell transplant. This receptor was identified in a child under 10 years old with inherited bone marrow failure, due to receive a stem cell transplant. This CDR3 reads CASSRQGDGYTF. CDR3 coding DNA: TGTGCCAGCAGTAGACAGGGGGATGGCTACACCTTC.